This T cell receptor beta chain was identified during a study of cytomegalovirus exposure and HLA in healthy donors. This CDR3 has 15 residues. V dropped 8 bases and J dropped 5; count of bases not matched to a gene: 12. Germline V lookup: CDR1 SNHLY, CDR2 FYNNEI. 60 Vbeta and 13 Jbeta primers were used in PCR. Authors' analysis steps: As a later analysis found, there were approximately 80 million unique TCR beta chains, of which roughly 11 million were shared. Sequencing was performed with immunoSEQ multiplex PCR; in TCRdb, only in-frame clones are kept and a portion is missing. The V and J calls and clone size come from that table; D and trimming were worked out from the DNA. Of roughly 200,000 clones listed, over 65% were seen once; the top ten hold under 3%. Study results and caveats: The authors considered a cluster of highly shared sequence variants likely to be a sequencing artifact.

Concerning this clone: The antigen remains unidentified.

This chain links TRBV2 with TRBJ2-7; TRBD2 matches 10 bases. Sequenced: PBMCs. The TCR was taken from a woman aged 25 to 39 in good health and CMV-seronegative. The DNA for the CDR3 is TGTGCCAGCCCTGCCCATAGCGGGAGGCCAGACGAGCAGTACTTC. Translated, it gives CASPAHSGRPDEQYF.